What follows are 20 T cell receptor beta chains derived from one specimen sequenced in a study of CD4 T cells in relation to SARS-CoV-2 and coronaviruses. Their antigens remain unidentified. Before the COVID-19 pandemic, during about 2010-2018, CD4+ T cells were taken from unexposed donors. Isolation of CD4+ T cells took place after less than twelve days in culture. Using immunoSEQ multiplex PCR, the repertoire was profiled, and TCRdb retains in-frame clones only, with some absent. The sample carries some 25,000 clones, roughly 76% recorded once. The material sequenced was CD4+ T cells from PBMCs, cultured in vitro. The source is a human donor in good health.

The rearrangement joins TRBV2 to TRBJ2-7, with 9 bases aligning to TRBD1. The CDR3 has 12 residues. Germline lookup yields CDR1 SNHLY and CDR2 FYNNEI. V lost 9 bases, J lost 6 bases, and 6 bases stayed unmatched. The CDR3 DNA reads as TGTGCCAGGGGACAGGGAAGGGGCGAGCAGTACTTC. Translating gives CARGQGRGEQYF.

The chain joins TRBV6-5 to TRBJ2-1; TRBD2 matches at 7 bases. The CDR3 extends over 16 amino acids. V lost 2 bases and J lost 8; bases outside the gene matches: 12. Germline CDR1 is MNHEY and CDR2 is SVGAGI. CDR3 sequence: CASSYPTSPSTDEQFF. In DNA form, the CDR3 reads TGTGCCAGCAGTTACCCGACTAGCCCATCGACCGATGAGCAGTTCTTC.

The chain recombines TRBV6-2 or TRBV6-3 with TRBJ2-1; TRBD2 matches 7 bases. Germline trimming cut 2 bases from V and 7 bases from J; bases unmatched to any gene: 14. The CDR3 is made up of 17 amino acids. Germline loops: CDR1 MNHEY, CDR2 SVGEGT. The CDR3 here is CASSYRWGGPSRNEQFF. The DNA for the CDR3 is TGTGCCAGCAGTTACCGTTGGGGGGGTCCCAGTAGGAATGAGCAGTTCTTC.

The J gene is TRBJ1-1, the V gene TRBV19, with 7 bases aligning to TRBD1. The CDR3 extends over 15 amino acids. Germline V gives CDR1 LNHDA, CDR2 SQIVND (reference sequence). The trim removed 4 bases at V and 7 bases at J, leaving 12 bases unmatched. CDR3 in amino acids: CASSNQLGGGHEAFF. The CDR3 DNA reads as TGTGCCAGTAGTAACCAACTTGGAGGGGGCCATGAAGCTTTCTTT.

This rearrangement joins TRBV7-9 to TRBJ2-3, with D tentatively TRBD1 (6 bases). Trimming removed 2 bases from V and 1 base from J, with 10 bases in between. The germline V gene has CDR1 SEHNR and CDR2 FQNEAQ (reference sequence). The CDR3 runs to 15 residues. The CDR3 nucleotides are TGTGCCAGCAGCTTATGGGCAGGGGGCACAGATACGCAGTATTTT. As protein: CASSLWAGGTDTQYF.

This clone was detected once. This chain uses TRBV9 with TRBJ1-1, with 7 bases identical to TRBD1. The length of the CDR3 is 16 residues. V gave up 3 bases and J gave up 4 bases; unmatched junction bases: 12. Germline loops: CDR1 SGDLS, CDR2 YYNGEE. CDR3 sequence reads: CASSAPRQGHSTEAFF. Written as DNA, the CDR3 is TGTGCCAGCAGCGCCCCTCGACAGGGACACAGCACTGAAGCTTTCTTT.

The V gene is TRBV7-2, the J gene TRBJ2-7, with D perhaps being TRBD1 or TRBD2 (5 bases each). CDR3 length: 13 amino acids. Trimming left V 5 bases short and J 3 bases short, with 11 bases between. Germline CDR1 SGHTA, CDR2 FQGNSA. DNA for the CDR3: TGTGCCAGCAGCATCGGGACGGACTACGAGCAGTACTTC. Protein: CASSIGTDYEQYF.

This sequence joins TRBV19 and TRBJ1-1; D uncertain. Trimming pared 2 bases from V and 2 bases from J, leaving 6 bases between. Germline V gene sequence: CDR1 LNHDA, CDR2 SQIVND (reference sequence). The CDR3 is 13 amino acids. Written as DNA, the CDR3 is TGTGCCAGTAGTATAACCTTTAACACTGAAGCTTTCTTT. This codes for CASSITFNTEAFF.

The gene calls are TRBV5-5 and TRBJ1-5; D may be TRBD1 (5 bases). Germline CDR1 and CDR2: SGHKS and YYEKEE (reference sequence). This CDR3 region has 18 residues. V dropped 4 bases and J dropped 2 bases, with 22 bases sitting between them. This CDR3 reads CASSPTLTLMGGNQPQHF. Written as DNA, the CDR3 is TGTGCCAGCAGCCCCACATTGACCTTAATGGGGGGCAATCAGCCCCAGCATTTT.

The chain employs TRBV11-2 and TRBJ2-2, with D perhaps given as TRBD1 or TRBD2 (5 bases each). Trimming shortened V by 5 bases and J by 3 bases, and 10 bases separated the two germline ends. The germline V gene has CDR1 SGHAT and CDR2 FQNNGV. The CDR3 runs 14 residues. The CDR3 DNA is TGTGCCAGCAGCACCGGGACCTACACCGGGGAGCTGTTTTTT. Translated: CASSTGTYTGELFF.

The chain links TRBV6-1 to TRBJ2-3, with D possibly matching TRBD2 (7 bases). The CDR3 spans 16 residues. V lost 2 bases to trimming and J lost 0 bases, with 12 bases between them. From germline, CDR1 is MNHNS and CDR2 SASEGT. CDR3: CASSESGGRSTDTQYF. The CDR3, as DNA: TGTGCCAGCAGTGAATCCGGGGGGCGAAGCACAGATACGCAGTATTTT.

The chain carries TRBV14 and TRBJ2-7; unclear D gene. The CDR3 loop spans 16 amino acids. Germline-derived CDR1 and CDR2 are SGHDN and FVKESK. Trimming removed 1 base from V and 4 bases from J, with 17 bases in between. CDR3 coding DNA: TGTGCCAGCAGCCAAGGGTTGACACCGACTTCGTACGAGCAGTACTTC. Protein product: CASSQGLTPTSYEQYF.

V and J are TRBV7-2 and TRBJ2-5; D might be TRBD2 (5 bases). The V end lost 1 base, the J end lost 5 bases, and 14 bases lay between the germline ends. The germline gives CDR1 SGHTA, CDR2 FQGNSA. The length of the CDR3 is 15 residues. The CDR3 sequence: CASSLGGRRRETQYF. CDR3 nucleotides: TGTGCCAGCAGCTTAGGAGGGCGCCGGAGGGAGACCCAGTACTTC. Filled out from reference TRBV7-2 and TRBJ2-5, the complete variable domain reads GAGVSQSPSNKVTEKGKDVELRCDPISGHTALYWYRQSLGQGLEFLIYFQGNSAPDKSGLPSDRFSAERTGGSVSTLTIQRTQQEDSAVYLCASSLGGRRRETQYFGPGTRLLVL.

This clone was observed a handful of times. The rearrangement links TRBV5-6 to TRBJ1-2; no clear D. V lost 2 bases, J lost 0 bases, and 14 bases lay in between. Germline-derived CDR1 and CDR2 are SGHDT and YYEEEE. CDR3 length equals 16 residues. CDR3 coding DNA: TGTGCCAGCAGCTTCGGGGTACTGGCTCCTAACTATGGCTACACCTTC. It yields the protein CASSFGVLAPNYGYTF.

This clone was seen just once. V gene TRBV5-1 combines with J gene TRBJ2-2; TRBD2 aligns across 10 bases. This CDR3 is 16 amino acids long. Germline-derived CDR1 and CDR2 are SGHRS and YFSETQ. V dropped 1 base and J dropped 6; count of bases not matched to a gene: 6. The CDR3 is CASSLSLAGDSGELFF. Here the CDR3 DNA reads TGCGCCAGCAGCTTGTCGCTAGCGGGAGATTCCGGGGAGCTGTTTTTT.

The chain employs TRBV10-3 and TRBJ2-3, with 12 bases lining up with TRBD2. Germline CDR1 reads ENHRY; CDR2 reads SYGVKD. The CDR3 covers 17 residues. With 8 bases clipped from V and 1 base from J, the junction kept 10 bases outside the gene matches. The CDR3 protein is CAIAKGGLAGRTDTQYF. The DNA of the CDR3 is TGTGCCATCGCAAAGGGAGGACTAGCGGGACGCACAGATACGCAGTATTTT.

The gene calls are TRBV20-1 and TRBJ2-5; TRBD2 matches 14 bases. This CDR3 region has 15 residues. Losses at the gene ends were 3 bases for V and 4 bases for J; bases not matched to a gene: 4. Germline CDR1 and CDR2: DFQATT and SNEGSKA (reference sequence). The CDR3 loop reads CSASTTSGGGETQYF. The CDR3 nucleotides read TGCAGTGCTAGTACGACTAGCGGGGGGGGAGAGACCCAGTACTTC.

The chain couples TRBV19 to TRBJ1-2, with 7 bases matching TRBD1. V shed 6 bases, J shed 4 bases, and the junction held 5 bases outside the gene matches. The germline V gene encodes CDR1 LNHDA and CDR2 SQIVND (reference sequence). The CDR3 has 13 residues. CDR3 nucleotide sequence: TGTGCCAGTAGCATGGGACAGACCTATGGCTACACCTTC. Protein sequence: CASSMGQTYGYTF. Combining the CDR3 with reference TRBV19 and TRBJ1-2 gives the whole variable domain DGGITQSPKYLFRKEGQNVTLSCEQNLNHDAMYWYRQDPGQGLRLIYYSQIVNDFQKGDIAEGYSVSREKKESFPLTVTSAQKNPTAFYLCASSMGQTYGYTFGSGTRLTVV.

This clone came up a few times. V is TRBV19 and J is TRBJ1-2; unclear D gene. This CDR3 spans 13 amino acids. Germline V lookup: CDR1 LNHDA, CDR2 SQIVND (reference sequence). V was clipped by 7 bases and J by 6 bases, with 15 bases between them. The CDR3 sequence is CASTKKGWDGYTF. The DNA of the CDR3 is TGTGCCAGTACCAAAAAGGGATGGGATGGCTACACCTTC.

The chain is built from TRBV7-9 and TRBJ1-5, with D uncertain. V lost 4 bases and J 0 bases, leaving 7 bases between the germline ends. This CDR3 has 14 residues. CDR1 is SEHNR and CDR2 is FQNEAQ in the germline V gene (reference sequence). As DNA, the CDR3 is TGTGCCAGCAGCTCCGTATATAGCAATCAGCCCCAGCATTTT. Protein: CASSSVYSNQPQHF.